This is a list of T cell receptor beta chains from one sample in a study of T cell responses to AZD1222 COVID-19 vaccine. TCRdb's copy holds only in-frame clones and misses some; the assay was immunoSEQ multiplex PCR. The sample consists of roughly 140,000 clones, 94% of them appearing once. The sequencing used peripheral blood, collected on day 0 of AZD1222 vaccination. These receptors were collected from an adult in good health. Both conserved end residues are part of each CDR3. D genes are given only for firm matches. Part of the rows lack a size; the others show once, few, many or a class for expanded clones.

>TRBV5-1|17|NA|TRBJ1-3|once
CASSPGGRSSSGNTIYF
TGCGCCAGCAGCCCCGGTGGCAGGTCCTCCTCTGGAAACACCATATATTTT
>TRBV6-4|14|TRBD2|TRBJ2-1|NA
CASSDRLGRDEQFF
TGTGCCAGCAGTGACCGTTTGGGGAGGGATGAGCAGTTCTTC
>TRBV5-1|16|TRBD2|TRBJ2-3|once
CASSLVSGLGIHTQYF
TGCGCCAGCAGCTTGGTTAGTGGACTAGGTATACATACGCAGTATTTT
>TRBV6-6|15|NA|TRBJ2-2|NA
CASSIIQGLGGELFF
TGTGCCAGCAGTATAATCCAGGGGTTGGGCGGGGAGCTGTTTTTT
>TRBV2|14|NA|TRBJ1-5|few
CASSEGASSQPQHF
TGTGCCAGCAGTGAAGGGGCTTCGAGTCAGCCCCAGCATTTT
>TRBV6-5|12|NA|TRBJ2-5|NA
CASSPNGETQYF
TGTGCCAGCAGTCCAAACGGAGAGACCCAGTACTTC
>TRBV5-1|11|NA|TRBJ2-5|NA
CASSFQETQYF
TGCGCCAGCAGCTTTCAAGAGACCCAGTACTTC
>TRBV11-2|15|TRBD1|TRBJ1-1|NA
CASSFPQGASTEAFF
TGTGCCAGCAGCTTTCCACAGGGGGCGAGTACTGAAGCTTTCTTT
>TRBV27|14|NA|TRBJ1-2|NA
CASSLSGGLGGYTF
TGTGCCAGCAGTTTATCGGGAGGGTTGGGCGGCTACACCTTC
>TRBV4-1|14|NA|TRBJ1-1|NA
CASSQDIWDPEAFF
TGCGCCAGCAGCCAAGATATCTGGGATCCTGAAGCTTTCTTT
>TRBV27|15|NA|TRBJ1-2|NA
CASSFGGSYPYGYTF
TGTGCCAGCAGTTTTGGGGGGAGTTATCCCTATGGCTACACCTTC
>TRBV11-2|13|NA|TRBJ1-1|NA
CASSPQMNTEAFF
TGTGCCAGCAGCCCTCAAATGAACACTGAAGCTTTCTTT
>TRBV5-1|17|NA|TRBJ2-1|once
CASSLPLAANSYNEQFF
TGCGCCAGCAGCTTGCCCCTAGCAGCAAACTCCTACAATGAGCAGTTCTTC
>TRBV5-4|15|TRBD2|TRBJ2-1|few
CASSSLAGGYNEQFF
TGTGCCAGCAGCTCACTAGCGGGAGGGTACAATGAGCAGTTCTTC
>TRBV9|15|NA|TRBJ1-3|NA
CASSVSTAPPNTIYF
TGTGCCAGCAGCGTATCAACCGCTCCCCCGAACACCATATATTTT
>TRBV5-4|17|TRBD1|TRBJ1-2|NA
CASSTRDRGRYHYGYTF
TGTGCCAGCAGCACCCGGGACAGGGGGCGCTACCACTATGGCTACACCTTC
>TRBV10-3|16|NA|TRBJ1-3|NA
CAISALAGQRGNTIYF
TGTGCCATCAGTGCCCTCGCGGGACAACGTGGAAACACCATATATTTT
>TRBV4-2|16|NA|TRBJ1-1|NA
CASSQVGRAPNTEAFF
TGTGCCAGCAGCCAAGTCGGTCGGGCCCCAAACACTGAAGCTTTCTTT
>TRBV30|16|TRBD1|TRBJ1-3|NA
CAWPIFQGAGGNTIYF
TGTGCCTGGCCAATCTTCCAGGGGGCAGGCGGAAACACCATATATTTT
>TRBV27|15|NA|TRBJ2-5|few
CASSAADRLKETQYF
TGTGCCAGCAGTGCAGCCGACAGGTTAAAAGAGACCCAGTACTTC
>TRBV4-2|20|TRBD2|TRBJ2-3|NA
CASSQDPAGGGLARADTQYF
TGTGCCAGCAGCCAAGATCCGGCGGGAGGGGGACTAGCCAGGGCAGATACGCAGTATTTT
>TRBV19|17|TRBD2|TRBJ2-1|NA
CASSIGALAGAYNEQFF
TGTGCCAGTAGTATAGGGGCACTAGCGGGGGCCTACAATGAGCAGTTCTTC
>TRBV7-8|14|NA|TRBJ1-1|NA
CASSLRSLSTEAFF
TGTGCCAGCAGCTTAAGATCTTTGAGCACTGAAGCTTTCTTT
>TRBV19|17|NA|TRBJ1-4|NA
CASSDRVFGATNEKLFF
TGTGCCAGTAGCGATAGAGTGTTCGGGGCAACTAATGAAAAACTGTTTTTT
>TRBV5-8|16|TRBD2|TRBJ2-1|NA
CASSSGTSGILNEQFF
TGTGCCAGCAGCTCTGGGACTAGCGGGATTTTGAATGAGCAGTTCTTC
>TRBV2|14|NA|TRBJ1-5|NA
CASSFRRSNQPQHF
TGTGCCAGCAGCTTCCGACGGAGCAATCAGCCCCAGCATTTT
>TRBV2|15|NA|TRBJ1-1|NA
CASSPRAPVGTEAFF
TGTGCCAGCAGTCCCAGGGCCCCGGTGGGCACTGAAGCTTTCTTT
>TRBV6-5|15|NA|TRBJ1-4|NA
CASSYSAGVNEKLFF
TGTGCCAGCAGTTACTCGGCAGGGGTTAATGAAAAACTGTTTTTT
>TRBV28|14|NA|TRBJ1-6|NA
CAVWGSSYNSPLHF
TGTGCGGTATGGGGGAGCTCCTATAATTCACCCCTCCACTTT
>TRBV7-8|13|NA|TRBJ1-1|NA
CASSIGSGIEAFF
TGTGCCAGCAGCATTGGGTCGGGGATCGAAGCTTTCTTT
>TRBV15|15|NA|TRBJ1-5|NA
CATSSERGDNQPQHF
TGTGCCACCAGCAGTGAGAGGGGTGACAATCAGCCCCAGCATTTT
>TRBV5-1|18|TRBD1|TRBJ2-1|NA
CASSLETGGLSSYNEQFF
TGCGCCAGCAGCTTGGAGACAGGGGGCTTGAGCTCCTACAATGAGCAGTTCTTC
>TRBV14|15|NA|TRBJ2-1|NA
CASSQDWTEYNEQFF
TGTGCCAGCAGCCAAGACTGGACGGAGTACAATGAGCAGTTCTTC
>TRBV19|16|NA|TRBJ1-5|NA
CASSNSNLYSNQPQHF
TGTGCCAGTAGTAATAGTAACCTCTATAGCAATCAGCCCCAGCATTTT
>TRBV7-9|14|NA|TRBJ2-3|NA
CASSLGGISDTQYF
TGTGCCAGCAGCTTAGGGGGCATCTCAGATACGCAGTATTTT
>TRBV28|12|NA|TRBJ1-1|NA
CASSQQGMAAFF
TGTGCCAGCAGTCAACAGGGCATGGCAGCTTTCTTT
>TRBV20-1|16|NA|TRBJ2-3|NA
CSASNHGGASADTQYF
TGCAGTGCTAGTAATCACGGGGGCGCTTCTGCAGATACGCAGTATTTT
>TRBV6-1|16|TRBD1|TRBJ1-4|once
CASSDYRQGANEKLFF
TGTGCCAGCAGTGATTATAGACAGGGAGCTAATGAAAAACTGTTTTTT
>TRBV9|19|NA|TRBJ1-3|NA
CASSPPGHLVGGSGNTIYF
TGTGCCAGCAGCCCACCGGGACACCTTGTTGGGGGCTCTGGAAACACCATATATTTT
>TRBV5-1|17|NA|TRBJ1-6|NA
CASSKTGPRDGNSPLHF
TGCGCCAGCAGCAAAACCGGGCCACGGGACGGTAATTCACCCCTCCACTTT
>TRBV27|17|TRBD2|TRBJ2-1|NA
CASGQREGLGSYNEQFF
TGTGCCAGCGGTCAGCGGGAGGGCCTGGGCTCCTACAATGAGCAGTTCTTC
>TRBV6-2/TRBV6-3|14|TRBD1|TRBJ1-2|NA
CASSRRQGLKGYTF
TGTGCCAGCAGTCGGCGACAGGGATTGAAAGGCTACACCTTC
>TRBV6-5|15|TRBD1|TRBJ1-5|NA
CASSIQTGDGQPQHF
TGTGCCAGCAGTATCCAAACAGGGGATGGCCAGCCCCAGCATTTT
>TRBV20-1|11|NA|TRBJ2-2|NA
CSARGGGELFF
TGCAGTGCTAGGGGAGGCGGGGAGCTGTTTTTT
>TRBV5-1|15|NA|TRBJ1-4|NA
CASSLGGIPNEKLFF
TGCGCCAGCAGCTTGGGGGGGATCCCTAATGAAAAACTGTTTTTT
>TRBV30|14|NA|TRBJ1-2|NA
CAWSPAGYSDGYTF
TGTGCCTGGAGTCCCGCGGGGTATAGCGATGGCTACACCTTC
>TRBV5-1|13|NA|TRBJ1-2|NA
CASSLEGNYGYTF
TGCGCCAGCAGCTTGGAAGGTAACTATGGCTACACCTTC
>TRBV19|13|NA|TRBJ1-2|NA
CASSMSANYGYTF
TGTGCCAGTAGTATGAGCGCTAACTATGGCTACACCTTC
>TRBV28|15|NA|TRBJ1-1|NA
CASTSGGGAAGEAFF
TGTGCCAGCACCTCCGGTGGGGGCGCGGCGGGTGAAGCTTTCTTT
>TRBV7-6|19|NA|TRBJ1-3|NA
CASSLAYRGSHFSGNTIYF
TGTGCCAGCAGCTTAGCTTATAGGGGGAGTCACTTCTCTGGAAACACCATATATTTT
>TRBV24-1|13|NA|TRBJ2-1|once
CATSLSNPGEQFF
TGTGCCACCAGTTTGTCGAACCCCGGTGAGCAGTTCTTC
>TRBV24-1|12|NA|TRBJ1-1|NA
CATSESWGMAFF
TGTGCCACCAGTGAAAGCTGGGGGATGGCTTTCTTT
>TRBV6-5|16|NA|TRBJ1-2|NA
CASSYSSPSSGYGYTF
TGTGCCAGCAGTTACTCGAGTCCGTCATCGGGCTATGGCTACACCTTC
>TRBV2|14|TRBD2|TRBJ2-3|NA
CASTGELAGNTQYF
TGTGCCAGCACTGGGGAACTAGCGGGAAATACGCAGTATTTT
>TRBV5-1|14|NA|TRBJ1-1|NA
CASSLAYGGTEAFF
TGCGCCAGCAGCTTGGCCTATGGGGGAACTGAAGCTTTCTTT